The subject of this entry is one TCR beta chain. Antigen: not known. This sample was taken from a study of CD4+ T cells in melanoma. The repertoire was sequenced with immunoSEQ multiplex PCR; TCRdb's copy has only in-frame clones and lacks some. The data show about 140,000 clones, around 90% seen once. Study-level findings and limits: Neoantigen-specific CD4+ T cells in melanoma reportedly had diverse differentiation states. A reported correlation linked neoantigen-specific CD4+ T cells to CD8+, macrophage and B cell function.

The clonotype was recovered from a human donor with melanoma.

This CDR3 is CAIRALGGATDTQYF. The CDR3 DNA reads TGTGCCATCAGGGCCCTGGGGGGGGCGACAGATACGCAGTATTTT. The chain couples TRBV10-3 to TRBJ2-3; tentatively, D is TRBD2 (7 bases). This CDR3 comprises 15 residues. Between the trimmed V and J ends, which lost 6 bases and 3 bases, there was a span of 16 bases. Per the germline V gene, CDR1 is ENHRY and CDR2 is SYGVKD.